This record concerns one T cell receptor beta chain sequence. This CDR3 comprises 12 residues. V was pared by 3 bases and J by 2 bases, with 4 bases between. Germline CDR1 and CDR2: SGHNT and YYREEE (reference sequence). Only in-frame clones appear in the TCRdb table, and some are missing; sequencing was by immunoSEQ multiplex PCR. The table has tens of thousands of clones, less than 90% seen once. This entry is derived from a study of blood T cell repertoires in COVID-19. Study at large: Spain, Italy and the United States supplied samples that represented acute and convalescent COVID-19.

This TCR was recovered from a human donor in a cohort sampled during active COVID-19. The rearrangement joins TRBV5-4 to TRBJ2-3; no definite D call. Material for sequencing was peripheral blood. The chain's CDR3 is CASSSDTDTQYF. CDR3 bases: TGTGCCAGCAGCTCAGACACAGATACGCAGTATTTT.